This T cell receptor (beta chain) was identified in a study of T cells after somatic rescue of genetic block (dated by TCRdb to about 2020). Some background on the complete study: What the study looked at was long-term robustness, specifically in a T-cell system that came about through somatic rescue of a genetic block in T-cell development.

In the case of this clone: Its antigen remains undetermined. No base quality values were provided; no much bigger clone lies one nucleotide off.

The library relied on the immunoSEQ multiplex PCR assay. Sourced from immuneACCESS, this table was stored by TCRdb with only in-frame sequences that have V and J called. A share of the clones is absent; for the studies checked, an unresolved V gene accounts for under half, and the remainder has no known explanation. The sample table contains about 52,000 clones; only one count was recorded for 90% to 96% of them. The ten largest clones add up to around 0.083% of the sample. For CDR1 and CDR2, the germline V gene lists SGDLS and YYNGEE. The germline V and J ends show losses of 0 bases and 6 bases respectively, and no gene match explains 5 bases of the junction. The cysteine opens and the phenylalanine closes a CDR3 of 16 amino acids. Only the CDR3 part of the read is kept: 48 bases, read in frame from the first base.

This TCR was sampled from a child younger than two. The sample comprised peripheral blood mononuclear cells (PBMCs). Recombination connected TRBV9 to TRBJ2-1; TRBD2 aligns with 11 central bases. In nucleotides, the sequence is TGTGCCAGCAGCGTAGGGGGTAGCGGGAGGGCCAATGAGCAGTTCTTC. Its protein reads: CASSVGGSGRANEQFF. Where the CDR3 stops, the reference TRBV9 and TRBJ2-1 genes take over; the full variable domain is DSGVTQTPKHLITATGQRVTLRCSPRSGDLSVYWYQQSLDQGLQFLIQYYNGEERAKGNILERFSAQQFPDLHSELNLSSLELGDSALYFCASSVGGSGRANEQFFGPGTRLTVL.